The 8 T cell receptor beta chains presented below share a single source sample, sequenced in a study of T cell responses to AZD1222 COVID-19 vaccine. Assay used: immunoSEQ multiplex PCR; TCRdb lists only in-frame clones, some missing. The sample has 92,000 or so clones, 85% to 90% seen once. The input for sequencing was peripheral blood, taken on day 0 of AZD1222 vaccination. The receptor set was obtained from an adult in good health.

J is TRBJ2-5 and V is TRBV9; D is undetermined. The CDR3 sequence is 12 residues long. Germline loops: CDR1 SGDLS, CDR2 YYNGEE. V was cut by 0 bases and J by 5 bases, with 5 bases left in between. Written as DNA, the CDR3 is TGTGCCAGCAGCGTAGTGGGGGAGACCCAGTACTTC. This translates into CASSVVGETQYF.

This chain links TRBV9 with TRBJ2-1; D is unclear. V lost 0 bases and J 7 bases, leaving 14 bases between the germline ends. The V gene's germline CDR1 is SGDLS and CDR2 YYNGEE. CDR3 size: 15 residues. The CDR3 coding sequence is TGTGCCAGCAGCGTAGGGGCGCACCAAATTAATGAGCAGTTCTTC. Protein sequence: CASSVGAHQINEQFF.

This clone was counted only a few times. V gene TRBV28 combines with J gene TRBJ2-3, with D perhaps TRBD2 (6 bases). The CDR3 spans 15 residues. The germline V gene has CDR1 MDHEN and CDR2 SYDVKM. Trimming took off 3 bases at V and 1 base at J, with 11 bases between the two ends. This CDR3 reads CASSLGGLGTDTQYF. The DNA of the CDR3 is TGTGCCAGCAGTTTGGGGGGACTTGGCACAGATACGCAGTATTTT. The entire variable domain, with the rest obtained from reference TRBV28 and TRBJ2-3, is as follows: DVKVTQSSRYLVKRTGEKVFLECVQDMDHENMFWYRQDPGLGLRLIYFSYDVKMKEKGDIPEGYSVSREKKERFSLILESASTNQTSMYLCASSLGGLGTDTQYFGPGTRLTVL.

The CDR3 DNA reads as TGTGCCACCAGTGATCCCCGGGGACAGGGAGAAAAACTGTTTTTT. It translates to CATSDPRGQGEKLFF. The chain combines TRBV24-1 with TRBJ1-4, with 9 bases matching TRBD1. Germline loops: CDR1 KGHDR, CDR2 SFDVKD. The CDR3 runs to 15 residues. Losses at the gene ends were 3 bases for V and 8 bases for J; bases not matched to a gene: 6.

This clone was found once. This rearrangement joins TRBV5-1 to TRBJ2-7; 10 nucleotides line up with TRBD2. The V segment lost 5 bases and the J segment 7 bases; nucleotides outside the gene matches: 12. The CDR3 covers 15 residues. Germline V gene sequence: CDR1 SGHRS, CDR2 YFSETQ. CDR3 amino acids: CASSVAVAGGREQYF. The CDR3 region has the DNA TGCGCCAGCAGTGTGGCGGTAGCGGGAGGACGAGAGCAGTACTTC.

The CDR3 protein is CASSQDGWGTGTDTQYF. The CDR3 region has the DNA TGTGCCAGCAGCCAAGATGGATGGGGGACCGGCACAGATACGCAGTATTTT. This rearrangement joins TRBV4-2 to TRBJ2-3, with D perhaps assigned TRBD1 or TRBD2 (5 bases each). Germline CDR1 LGHNA, CDR2 YNFKEQ. Deletions cut 0 bases from V and 1 base from J, with 14 bases between. The CDR3 consists of 17 residues.

The gene calls are TRBV7-9 and TRBJ2-5; D might be TRBD1 (5 bases). The CDR3 is 14 amino acids. The V end was cut by 2 bases, the J end by 4 bases, with 11 bases between. Germline lookup yields CDR1 SEHNR and CDR2 FQNEAQ (reference sequence). The DNA of the CDR3 is TGTGCCAGCAGCTTAAATTCAGGGATAGAGACCCAGTACTTC. Translation gives CASSLNSGIETQYF.

The rearrangement joins TRBV7-2 to TRBJ2-7; D gene unclear. The ends were cut back, 1 base at V and 3 bases at J, with 10 bases in the middle. The CDR3 runs 14 residues. Germline V CDR1 and CDR2: SGHTA, FQGNSA. CDR3 nucleotides: TGTGCCAGCAGCTTAGGGGCGTCGCGCTACGAGCAGTACTTC. Protein sequence: CASSLGASRYEQYF.